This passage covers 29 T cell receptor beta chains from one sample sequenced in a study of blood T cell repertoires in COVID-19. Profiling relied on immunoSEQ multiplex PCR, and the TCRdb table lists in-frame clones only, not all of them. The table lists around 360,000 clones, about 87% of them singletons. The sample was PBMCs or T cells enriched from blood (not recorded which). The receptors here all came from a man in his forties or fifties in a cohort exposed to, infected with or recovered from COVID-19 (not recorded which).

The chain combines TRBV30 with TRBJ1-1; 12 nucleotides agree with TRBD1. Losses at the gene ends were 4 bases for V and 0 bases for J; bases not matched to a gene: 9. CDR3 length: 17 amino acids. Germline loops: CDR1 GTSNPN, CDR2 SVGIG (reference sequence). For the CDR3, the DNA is TGTGCCTGGAAGACTCCGGGACAGGGGGCTTTGAACACTGAAGCTTTCTTT. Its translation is CAWKTPGQGALNTEAFF.

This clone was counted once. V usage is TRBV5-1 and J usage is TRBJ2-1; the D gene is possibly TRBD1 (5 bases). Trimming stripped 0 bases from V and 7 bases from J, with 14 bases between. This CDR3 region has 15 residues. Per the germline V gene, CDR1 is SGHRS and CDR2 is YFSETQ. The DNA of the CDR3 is TGCGCCAGCAGCTTGGTCTTAGGGGTTGGGAATGAGCAGTTCTTC. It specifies CASSLVLGVGNEQFF. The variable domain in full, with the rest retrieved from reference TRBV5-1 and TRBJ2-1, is KAGVTQTPRYLIKTRGQQVTLSCSPISGHRSVSWYQQTPGQGLQFLFEYFSETQRNKGNFPGRFSGRQFSNSRSEMNVSTLELGDSALYLCASSLVLGVGNEQFFGPGTRLTVL.

CDR3 nucleotides: TGTGCCAGCTCACCACCCCCGGGACAGGGTGGCAATCAGCCCCAGCATTTT. It codes for CASSPPPGQGGNQPQHF. This chain joins TRBV18 and TRBJ1-5; 9 bases are a match to TRBD1. The CDR3 runs to 17 residues. The V segment lost 0 bases and the J segment 2 bases; nucleotides outside the gene matches: 5. CDR1 and CDR2 (germline): KGHSH, LQKENI.

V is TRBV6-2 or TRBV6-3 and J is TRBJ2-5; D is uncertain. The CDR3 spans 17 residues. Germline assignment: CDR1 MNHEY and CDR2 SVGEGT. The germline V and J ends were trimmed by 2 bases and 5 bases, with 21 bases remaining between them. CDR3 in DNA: TGTGCCAGCAGTTACGGTTCTAGTGCCCGATCGTGGGAGACCCAGTACTTC. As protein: CASSYGSSARSWETQYF.

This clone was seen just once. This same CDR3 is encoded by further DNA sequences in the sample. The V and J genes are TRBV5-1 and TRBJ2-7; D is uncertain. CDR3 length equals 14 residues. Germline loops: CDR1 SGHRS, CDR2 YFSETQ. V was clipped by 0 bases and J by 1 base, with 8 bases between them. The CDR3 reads CASSLGAGSYEQYF. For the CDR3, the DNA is TGCGCCAGCAGCTTGGGGGCAGGTTCCTACGAGCAGTACTTC.

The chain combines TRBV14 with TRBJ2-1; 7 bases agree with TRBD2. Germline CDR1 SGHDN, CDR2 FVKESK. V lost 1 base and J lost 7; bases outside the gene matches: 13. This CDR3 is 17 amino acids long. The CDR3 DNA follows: TGTGCCAGCAGCCAAGGCCCGTTAGCGGGTGTTCCTAATGAGCAGTTCTTC. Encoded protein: CASSQGPLAGVPNEQFF.

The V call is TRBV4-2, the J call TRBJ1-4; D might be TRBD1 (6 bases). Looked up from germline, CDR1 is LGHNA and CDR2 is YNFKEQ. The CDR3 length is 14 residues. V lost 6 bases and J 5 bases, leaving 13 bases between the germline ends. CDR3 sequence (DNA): TGTGCCAGCAGAACCCCAGGGGAGAATGAAAAACTGTTTTTT. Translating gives CASRTPGENEKLFF.

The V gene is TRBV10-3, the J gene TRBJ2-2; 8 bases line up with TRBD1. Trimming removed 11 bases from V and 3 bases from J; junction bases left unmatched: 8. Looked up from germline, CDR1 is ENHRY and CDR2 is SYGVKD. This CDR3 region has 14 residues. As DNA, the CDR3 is TGTGCCTCCGACAGGGGTTCTGACACCGGGGAGCTGTTTTTT. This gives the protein CASDRGSDTGELFF.

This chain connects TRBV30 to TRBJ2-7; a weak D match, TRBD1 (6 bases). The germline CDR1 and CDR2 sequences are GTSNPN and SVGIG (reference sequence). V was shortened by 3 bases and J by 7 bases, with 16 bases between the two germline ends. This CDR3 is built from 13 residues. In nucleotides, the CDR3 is TGTGCCTGGAGCCCGGGACAACGACCTGAGCAGTACTTC. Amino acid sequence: CAWSPGQRPEQYF.

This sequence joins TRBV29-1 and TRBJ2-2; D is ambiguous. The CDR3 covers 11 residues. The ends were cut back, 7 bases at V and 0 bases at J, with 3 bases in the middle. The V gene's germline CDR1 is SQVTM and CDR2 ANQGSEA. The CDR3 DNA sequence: TGCAGCGGAGCGAACACCGGGGAGCTGTTTTTT. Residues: CSGANTGELFF.

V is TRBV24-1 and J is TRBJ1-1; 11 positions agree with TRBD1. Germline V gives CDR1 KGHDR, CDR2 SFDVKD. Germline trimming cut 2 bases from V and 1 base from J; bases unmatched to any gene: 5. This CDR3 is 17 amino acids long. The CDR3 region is CATSDSPGQGGNTEAFF. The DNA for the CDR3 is TGTGCCACCAGTGATTCGCCGGGACAGGGGGGGAACACTGAAGCTTTCTTT.

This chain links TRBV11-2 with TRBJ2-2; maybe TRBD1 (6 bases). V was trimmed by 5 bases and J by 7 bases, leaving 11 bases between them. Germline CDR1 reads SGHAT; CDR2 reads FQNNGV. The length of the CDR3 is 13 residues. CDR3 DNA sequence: TGTGCCAGCAGCCCGCAGGGGTTCGGGGAGCTGTTTTTT. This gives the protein CASSPQGFGELFF.

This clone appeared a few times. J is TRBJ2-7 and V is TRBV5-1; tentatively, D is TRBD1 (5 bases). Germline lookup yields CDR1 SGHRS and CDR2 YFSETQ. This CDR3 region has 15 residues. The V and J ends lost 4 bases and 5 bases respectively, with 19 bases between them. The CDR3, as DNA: TGCGCCAGCAGCGTGGGCCAGGGTGGTACCCACGAGCAGTACTTC. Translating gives CASSVGQGGTHEQYF. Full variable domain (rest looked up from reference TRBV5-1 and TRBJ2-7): KAGVTQTPRYLIKTRGQQVTLSCSPISGHRSVSWYQQTPGQGLQFLFEYFSETQRNKGNFPGRFSGRQFSNSRSEMNVSTLELGDSALYLCASSVGQGGTHEQYFGPGTRLTVT.

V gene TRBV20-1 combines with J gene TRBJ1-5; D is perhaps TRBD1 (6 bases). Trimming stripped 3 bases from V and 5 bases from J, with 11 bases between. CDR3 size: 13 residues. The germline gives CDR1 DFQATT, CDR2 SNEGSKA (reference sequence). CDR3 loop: CSASRGRDQPQHF. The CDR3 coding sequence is TGCAGTGCTAGTAGGGGGAGGGATCAGCCCCAGCATTTT.

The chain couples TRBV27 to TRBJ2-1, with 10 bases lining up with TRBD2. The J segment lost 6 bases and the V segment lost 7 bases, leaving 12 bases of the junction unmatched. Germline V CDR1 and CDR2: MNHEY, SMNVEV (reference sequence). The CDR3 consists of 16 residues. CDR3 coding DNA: TGTGCCAGCAACCCACAGCGGACTAGCGGAACCAATGAGCAGTTCTTC. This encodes CASNPQRTSGTNEQFF.

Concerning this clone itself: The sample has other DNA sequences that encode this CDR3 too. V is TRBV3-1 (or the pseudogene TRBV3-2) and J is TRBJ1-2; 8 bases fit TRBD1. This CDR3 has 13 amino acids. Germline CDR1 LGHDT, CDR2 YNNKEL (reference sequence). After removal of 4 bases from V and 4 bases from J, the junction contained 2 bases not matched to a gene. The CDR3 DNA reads TGTGCCAGCAGCCGAGACAGGGGCTATGGCTACACCTTC. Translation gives CASSRDRGYGYTF.

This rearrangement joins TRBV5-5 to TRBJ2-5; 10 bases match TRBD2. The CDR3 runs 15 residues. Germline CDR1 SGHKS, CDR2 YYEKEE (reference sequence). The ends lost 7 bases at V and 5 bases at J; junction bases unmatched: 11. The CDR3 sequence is CASRTSGAPTETQYF. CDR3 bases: TGTGCCAGCCGAACTAGCGGGGCCCCGACGGAGACCCAGTACTTC.

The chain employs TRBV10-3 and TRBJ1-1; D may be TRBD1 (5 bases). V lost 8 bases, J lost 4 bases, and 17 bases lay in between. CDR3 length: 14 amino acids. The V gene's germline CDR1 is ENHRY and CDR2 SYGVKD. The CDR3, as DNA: TGTGCCATCGCGGGACGTTCTCTGGCCACTGAAGCTTTCTTT. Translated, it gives CAIAGRSLATEAFF.

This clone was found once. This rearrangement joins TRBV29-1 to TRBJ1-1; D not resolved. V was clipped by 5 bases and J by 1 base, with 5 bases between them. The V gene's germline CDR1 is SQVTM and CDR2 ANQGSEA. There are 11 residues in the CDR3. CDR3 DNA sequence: TGCAGCGTTAGACAGAACACTGAAGCTTTCTTT. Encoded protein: CSVRQNTEAFF.

In DNA form, the CDR3 reads TGTGCCAGCAGTTTCCCGGGTCCCACCATGAACACTGAAGCTTTCTTT. Its protein is CASSFPGPTMNTEAFF. The rearrangement joins TRBV28 to TRBJ1-1, with D unresolved. Trimming shortened V by 3 bases and J by 0 bases, and 14 bases separated the two germline ends. The CDR3 totals 16 residues. Germline CDR1 and CDR2: MDHEN and SYDVKM. Looking up the rest from reference TRBV28 and TRBJ1-1 gives the full variable domain: DVKVTQSSRYLVKRTGEKVFLECVQDMDHENMFWYRQDPGLGLRLIYFSYDVKMKEKGDIPEGYSVSREKKERFSLILESASTNQTSMYLCASSFPGPTMNTEAFFGQGTRLTVV.

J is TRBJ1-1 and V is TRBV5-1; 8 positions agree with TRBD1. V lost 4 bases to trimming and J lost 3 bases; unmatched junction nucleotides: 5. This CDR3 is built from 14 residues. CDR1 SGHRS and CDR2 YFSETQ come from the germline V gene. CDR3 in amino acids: CASSRQGSDTEAFF. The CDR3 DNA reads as TGCGCCAGCAGCCGACAGGGGAGCGACACTGAAGCTTTCTTT.

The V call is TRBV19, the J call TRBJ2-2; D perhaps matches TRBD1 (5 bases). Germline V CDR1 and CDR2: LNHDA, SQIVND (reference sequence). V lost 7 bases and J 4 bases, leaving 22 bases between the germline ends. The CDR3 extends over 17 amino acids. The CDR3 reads CASTPGWQEWGTGELFF. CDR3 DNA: TGTGCCAGTACCCCAGGGTGGCAGGAGTGGGGCACCGGGGAGCTGTTTTTT. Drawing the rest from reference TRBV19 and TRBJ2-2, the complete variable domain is DGGITQSPKYLFRKEGQNVTLSCEQNLNHDAMYWYRQDPGQGLRLIYYSQIVNDFQKGDIAEGYSVSREKKESFPLTVTSAQKNPTAFYLCASTPGWQEWGTGELFFGEGSRLTVL.

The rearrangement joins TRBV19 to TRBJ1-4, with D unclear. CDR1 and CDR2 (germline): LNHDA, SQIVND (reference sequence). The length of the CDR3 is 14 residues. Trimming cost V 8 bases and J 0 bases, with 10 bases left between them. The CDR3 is CASYSVATNEKLFF. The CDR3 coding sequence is TGTGCCAGTTACTCCGTTGCAACTAATGAAAAACTGTTTTTT.

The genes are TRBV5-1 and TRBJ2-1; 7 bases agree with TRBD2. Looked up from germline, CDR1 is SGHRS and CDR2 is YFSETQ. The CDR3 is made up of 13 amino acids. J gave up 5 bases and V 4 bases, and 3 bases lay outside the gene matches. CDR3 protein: CASSRREDNEQFF. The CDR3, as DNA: TGCGCCAGCAGCCGACGGGAGGACAATGAGCAGTTCTTC.

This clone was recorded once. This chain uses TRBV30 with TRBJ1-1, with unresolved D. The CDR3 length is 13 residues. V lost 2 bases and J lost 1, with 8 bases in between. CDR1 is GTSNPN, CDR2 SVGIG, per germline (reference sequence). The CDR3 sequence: CAWSHTRNTEAFF. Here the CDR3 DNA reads TGTGCCTGGAGTCATACACGGAACACTGAAGCTTTCTTT.

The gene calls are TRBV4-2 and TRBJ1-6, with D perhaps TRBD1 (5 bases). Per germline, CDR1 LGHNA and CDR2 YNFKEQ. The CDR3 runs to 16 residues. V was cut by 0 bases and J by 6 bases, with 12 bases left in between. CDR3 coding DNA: TGTGCCAGCAGCCAAGAAAGGGGAAGGTTTAATTCACCCCTCCACTTT. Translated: CASSQERGRFNSPLHF.

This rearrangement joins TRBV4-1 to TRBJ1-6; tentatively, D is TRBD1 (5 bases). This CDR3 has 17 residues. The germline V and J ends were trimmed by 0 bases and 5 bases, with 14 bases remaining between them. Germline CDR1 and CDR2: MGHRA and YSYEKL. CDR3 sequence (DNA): TGCGCCAGCAGCCAAGATGGGGCCAGGACCAATAATTCACCCCTCCACTTT. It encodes CASSQDGARTNNSPLHF.

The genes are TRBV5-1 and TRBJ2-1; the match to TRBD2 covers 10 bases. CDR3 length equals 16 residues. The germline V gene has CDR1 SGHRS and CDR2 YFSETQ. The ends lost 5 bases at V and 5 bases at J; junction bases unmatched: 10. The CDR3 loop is CASRPTGLAANNEQFF. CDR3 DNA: TGCGCCAGCAGACCAACCGGACTAGCGGCAAACAATGAGCAGTTCTTC.

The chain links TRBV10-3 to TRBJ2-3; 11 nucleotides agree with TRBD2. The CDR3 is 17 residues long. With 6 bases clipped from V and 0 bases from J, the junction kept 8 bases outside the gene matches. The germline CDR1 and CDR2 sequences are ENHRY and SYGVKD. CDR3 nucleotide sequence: TGTGCCATCAGAGGGACTAGCGGAACAGTTAGCACAGATACGCAGTATTTT. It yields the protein CAIRGTSGTVSTDTQYF.